This entry features one TCR beta chain sequence. It has no known antigen specificity. It has no much larger one-base neighbor in the sample; base qualities were not kept. This record comes from a study of cytomegalovirus exposure and HLA in healthy donors (dated by TCRdb to 2017 to 2019). Concerning the study at large: An earlier analysis of 587 of the donors reported 250 to 350 Gb of sequence data and 117 million unique TCR beta sequences from about 179 million T cells. To predict cytomegalovirus infection status, the study brought together high-throughput TCR immunosequencing, statistical association of individual TCRs with disease status, and machine learning. The study used immunosequencing to profile the T cell repertoires of more than 650 subjects and linked those repertoires to cytomegalovirus serostatus. In the later analysis, no new phenotypic data were used to find candidate immune exposures; instead, reliance was placed on TCR beta sequences and their occurrence across donors. On average, 235,054 unique TCR beta nucleotide sequences were sequenced per donor among some 420 genotyped donors of the cohort, with 15% to 20% of those sequences being non-productive. Genome-wide SNP genotypes for about 65% of the 666 donors were used in a later genetic analysis, which treated that subset as a discovery cohort. In an earlier analysis of a few hundred of the donors, high-throughput TCR beta sequencing was used to judge whether each TCR beta V gene segment behaved as functional or pseudogenic. Besides the first cohort of some 670 subjects, a separate validation cohort made up of 90 to 150 different subjects was used. A later analysis re-examined previously published TCR beta repertoires from several hundred donors and added high-resolution HLA genotyping to investigate patterns of TCR occurrence. Because of strong linkage in the cohort, roughly five DR-DQ haplotypes were treated as single units for association and clustering. Typing coverage varied by locus: roughly 629-640 donors for A, B, C, DRB1 and DQB1; approximately 500 for DQA1; about 570 for DPA1; fewer than 480 for DPB1. All discovery cohort repertoires had been generated using a single sequencing platform. Donor age, sex, ethnicity and CMV serostatus were collected together with the repertoire data. The study aimed to test whether signatures of past pathogen exposure could be identified by cataloging public T cell receptors. Among the roughly 400 genotyped donors, approximately 77% belonged to the genetic ancestry cluster associated with self-reported Caucasian donors. Around 320 gigabases of sequencing data and tens of millions of unique TCR sequences were included in an early release covering several hundred HLA-typed donors. Both class I and class II loci were covered by HLA typing, at four-digit resolution. Study-wide conclusions, independent of this receptor: When HLA alleles, especially DR and DQ, strongly co-occurred, TCR associations were difficult to assign to individual alleles. The study listed 150 to 200 TCR beta chains as associated with cytomegalovirus. The classifier was reported to diagnose cytomegalovirus status with high specificity and sensitivity in both the original cohort and the validation cohort. Compared with equally common non-associated chains, HLA-associated TCR beta chains in a later analysis were more clonally expanded and had lower generation probabilities. The presence/absence analyses assumed that sequencing depth was roughly uniform across donors, and that assumption may not be true. Broadly in line with IMGT annotations, most TCR beta V segments showed up in productive rearrangements about 87% or about 30% of the time in an earlier analysis of 450 to 750 of the donors. A few of the identified cytomegalovirus-associated TCR beta chains were confirmed in vitro to be specific for cytomegalovirus antigens. According to the authors, the approach could potentially be generalized to other disease states and immunological phenotypes. Most TCR sequences were seen in very few donors, while some public TCRs were found in many individuals. Only TCR beta chains were sequenced in this cohort, and the absence of alpha or paired-chain data limited detectable features. Immune exposure information for the cohort was limited to CMV serostatus. A further reported finding was that TCR beta sequences accurately predicted the HLA-A and HLA-B alleles for most subjects in the first cohort. In a later analysis, some 18,000 TCR beta sequences were associated with specific HLA alleles at a false discovery rate of 0.05. A later genetic analysis associated a missense DCLRE1C variant with V-gene and J-gene trimming of TCR beta chains, and an independent cohort replicated the association. A later analysis found that most CMV-associated TCR beta chains appeared HLA-restricted, with HLA associations seemingly driven largely by CMV exposure. Because some donors lacked HLA typing at each locus, the association tests relied only on the typed subset. Correlated functional status among segregating V segments might reflect linkage disequilibrium, but an unknown experimental factor could not be ruled out. According to a later analysis, TCR association rates differed among HLA loci, with DRB1 alleles showing the most associated TCRs and HLA-C alleles showing the fewest. Because counts were too low, some 17 rarely observed V segments, including chromosome 9 orphons, were excluded from the earlier analysis of 587 of the donors. In a later genetic analysis, fewer N-insertions in productive TCRs were reported among donors in an Asian-associated ancestry cluster than the approximately 630-donor mean. The 87-base-pair reads could not distinguish some IMGT-functional V segments, including TRBV6-2 and TRBV6-3, so those segments were excluded. Several of the top co-occurrence clusters appeared to be linked to parvovirus B19, influenza, CMV and Epstein-Barr virus, according to a later analysis. A group of highly shared sequence variants was considered likely to be a technical artifact of the sequencing pipeline.

From the germline V gene, CDR1 is KGHSH and CDR2 is LQKENI. V is reduced by 6 bases and J by 7 bases, leaving a spacing of 12 bases between them. The CDR3 runs 12 amino acids, cysteine and phenylalanine included. The CDR3 DNA has 36 bases and is translated from base 1. Library generation was performed with the immunoSEQ multiplex PCR assay. For the multiplex PCR, a mixture combining 60 forward primers for TCR Vbeta segments and 13 reverse primers for TCR Jbeta segments was used. The CDR3 region of rearranged TCR beta genes was amplified from genomic DNA with a multiplex PCR assay. On the Illumina HiSeq System, the amplified TCR beta libraries were sequenced as 87-base-pair reads. Per the original workflow: A later analysis tallied 75 million to 95 million unique TCR beta chains across the 550 to 850 repertoires, and approximately 9.9 million of those chains were shared by two or more donors. A nearest-neighbor algorithm error-corrected the raw reads and collapsed the reads into unique sequences, merging closely related sequences to remove PCR and sequencing errors. Alignment of CDR3 sequences to IMGT reference sequences was used to assign V, D and J gene segments. For a sequence to be retained, at least a six-nucleotide match to both a V gene segment and a J gene segment was required. A rearrangement was called productive if the CDR3 had no stop codons and remained in frame with V and J, and every other rearrangement was called non-productive. CDR3 was defined according to IMGT convention as the region running from the second conserved V-encoded cysteine to the conserved J-encoded phenylalanine. The earlier analysis of 500 to 750 of the donors excluded any sequence lacking an unambiguous match to a single V gene segment. In an earlier analysis of about 590 of the donors, a V segment was called functional when productive rearrangements were above 56.7%, and segregating when the standard deviation between donors exceeded 5%. To diagnose cytomegalovirus status from the catalog of TCR beta chain sequences, a statistical classification framework was built. V and J gene assignment, in a later analysis, came from comparing TCR nucleotide sequences with IMGT/GENE-DB human TR gene sequences. Using the TCRdist pipeline, a later analysis assigned CDR3 sequences along with most-parsimonious VDJ recombination scenarios. In a later analysis, each TCR beta chain was defined by its CDR3 amino acid sequence together with its V-gene family, and reads lacking a unique V-gene family were excluded. As a way to deal with suspected cross-contamination and a sequencing artifact, a later analysis dropped 450 to 700 nucleotide sequences that were highly shared and had low generation probability. For each public chain, a later analysis derived a clonal expansion index from normalized ranks of inferred template counts within each repertoire. In a later analysis, generation probabilities were computed using a VDJ recombination model fitted to out-of-frame rearrangements, and the results were checked against IGoR. A later analysis scored TCR-TCR, TCR-HLA and TCR-CMV co-occurrence with hypergeometric tests, applying a repertoire-size bias correction to TCR pairs. False discovery rates were estimated in a later analysis by permuting HLA or CMV assignments 20 times. In a later analysis, co-occurring TCRs were grouped using DBSCAN, and TCRdist sequence similarity was added for clustering within HLA-allele-positive subsets. Repertoires with fewer than 30,000 or more than 120,000 public chains, plus five repertoires with anomalous nucleotide sharing, were excluded from co-occurrence clustering. TCRdb stores this immuneACCESS table with in-frame sequences only. Part of the clones is absent; in the studies checked, under half of the shortfall reflects unresolved V genes, and no reason is known for the rest. V, J and clone size reflect that table, while D and trimming were determined from the DNA. The sample yields approximately 100,000 clones; 65% to 80% were counted once. The biggest ten clones account for roughly 2% of the sample.

In total, 630 or so healthy bone marrow donors made up the cohort. Cohort members were all nominally healthy when sampled, although unrecorded immune exposures were likely present. The donor was CMV seronegative and belonged to the group of 350 to 400 seronegative cohort members. A peripheral blood sample was provided by each donor, and peripheral blood mononuclear cells were used for TCR beta sequencing. Genomic DNA extraction from the blood cell samples was performed with the Qiagen DNeasy Blood Extraction Kit. The sequence links TRBV18 to TRBJ2-5, with the D gene not confidently named. What was sequenced was PBMCs. This receptor was taken from a woman aged 40 to 55 in good health and CMV-seronegative. The nucleotide sequence is TGTGCCAGCTCTCCGGATCGAGGGACCCAGTACTTC. This encodes CASSPDRGTQYF.